One and the same sample provided the 31 T cell receptor beta chains below, sequenced in a study of blood T cell repertoires in COVID-19. The protocol was immunoSEQ multiplex PCR, while the TCRdb copy is restricted to in-frame clones and leaves out a portion. The table lists over 350,000 clones, around 89% of them singletons. Sequenced input: peripheral blood. The source of these receptors is a woman aged 25 to 39 with acute or convalescent COVID-19.

The V and J genes are TRBV1 and TRBJ1-2; the tabulated D call, TRBD1, remains unverified against the DNA. TRBV1 is deemed a pseudogene. The CDR3 is 12 amino acids. The CDR3 protein is CTSLWPNYGYTF. CDR3 bases: TGCACCAGCTTGTGGCCCAACTATGGCTACACCTTC.

The CDR3 is CASSQLLGGATEAFF. The CDR3 bases are TGTGCCAGCAGCCAACTCCTAGGGGGGGCCACTGAAGCTTTCTTT. This sequence joins TRBV3-1 (or the pseudogene TRBV3-2) and TRBJ1-1, with D possibly TRBD1 on 6 matching bases. V dropped 2 bases and J dropped 4 bases, with 14 bases sitting between them. Germline V lookup: CDR1 LGHDT, CDR2 YNNKEL (reference sequence). The CDR3 is made up of 15 amino acids.

The chain employs TRBV27 and TRBJ2-5; 8 nucleotides agree with TRBD1. Germline V gives CDR1 MNHEY, CDR2 SMNVEV (reference sequence). This CDR3 spans 15 amino acids. V lost 6 bases to trimming and J lost 4 bases; unmatched junction nucleotides: 10. The CDR3 DNA follows: TGTGCCAGCAGAAAAGGACAGGGAGGAGGAGAGACCCAGTACTTC. Encoded protein: CASRKGQGGGETQYF.

The chain has TRBV6-6 and TRBJ1-1; D is possibly TRBD1 (6 bases). The V end was cut by 6 bases, the J end by 5 bases, with 10 bases between. The CDR3 spans 12 residues. Per germline, CDR1 MNHNY and CDR2 SVGAGI (reference sequence). The CDR3 nucleotides read TGTGCCAGCAGAGGGGGAAAGACTGAAGCTTTCTTT. It codes for CASRGGKTEAFF.

The rearrangement links TRBV5-1 to TRBJ1-1; TRBD1 might be the D (6 bases). CDR1 SGHRS and CDR2 YFSETQ come from the germline V gene. CDR3 size: 15 residues. V was trimmed by 2 bases and J by 1 base, leaving 12 bases between them. The CDR3, as DNA: TGCGCCAGCAGCTTAACCGGGACAACGAACACTGAAGCTTTCTTT. It codes for CASSLTGTTNTEAFF.

CDR3: CASSLLAGWVGTEAFF. The CDR3 DNA sequence: TGTGCCAGCAGTTTATTGGCAGGGTGGGTCGGCACTGAAGCTTTCTTT. V gene TRBV28 combines with J gene TRBJ1-1; tentative D call: TRBD1 (5 bases). CDR3 size: 16 residues. CDR1 MDHEN and CDR2 SYDVKM come from the germline V gene. Between the trimmed V and J ends, which lost 1 base and 4 bases, there was a span of 16 bases.

The V and J genes are TRBV5-6 and TRBJ2-4; perhaps TRBD1 as D (5 bases). Deletions cut 0 bases from V and 8 bases from J, with 9 bases between. Germline-derived CDR1 and CDR2 are SGHDT and YYEEEE. This CDR3 is built from 13 residues. The CDR3 nucleotides are TGTGCCAGCAGCTTGGGACAGCTAGACATTCAGTACTTC. Its translation is CASSLGQLDIQYF.

Concerning this clone: Germline and junction disagree at one end, which may indicate a read error. The chain couples TRBV29-1 to TRBJ1-2; 7 bases align to TRBD1. The CDR3 spans 14 residues. CDR1 is SQVTM, CDR2 ANQGSEA, per germline. CDR3: CSAEDREGDYGYTF. CDR3 bases: TGCAGCGCTGAAGACAGGGAAGGAGACTATGGCTACACCTTC. Based on the CDR3 plus reference TRBV29-1 and TRBJ1-2, the full variable domain is SAVISQKPSRDICQRGTSLTIQCQVDSQVTMMFWYRQQPGQSLTLIATANQGSEATYESGFVIDKFPISRPNLTFSTLTVSNMSPEDSSIYLCSAEDREGDYGYTFGSGTRLTVV.

V and J are TRBV30 and TRBJ2-4, with 9 bases that match TRBD2. This CDR3 region has 17 residues. Germline CDR1 is GTSNPN and CDR2 is SVGIG (reference sequence). The trim removed 3 bases at V and 4 bases at J, leaving 13 bases unmatched. This CDR3 reads CAWSKGGLGLAKNIQYF. The CDR3 bases are TGTGCCTGGAGCAAAGGCGGGTTAGGACTAGCGAAAAACATTCAGTACTTC.

The J gene is TRBJ1-6, the V gene TRBV19; TRBD1 is a possible D gene (6 bases). Trimming left V 3 bases short and J 7 bases short, with 13 bases between. The CDR3 loop spans 15 amino acids. Germline CDR1 LNHDA, CDR2 SQIVND (reference sequence). CDR3 amino acids: CASSIGTGLNSPLHF. The CDR3 coding sequence is TGTGCCAGTAGTATCGGAACAGGGCTAAATTCACCCCTCCACTTT. The whole variable domain, filled in from reference TRBV19 and TRBJ1-6, reads DGGITQSPKYLFRKEGQNVTLSCEQNLNHDAMYWYRQDPGQGLRLIYYSQIVNDFQKGDIAEGYSVSREKKESFPLTVTSAQKNPTAFYLCASSIGTGLNSPLHFGNGTRLTVT.

The rearrangement uses TRBV28 and TRBJ2-1, with a tentative D call TRBD2 (6 bases). The germline gives CDR1 MDHEN, CDR2 SYDVKM. This CDR3 is built from 17 residues. The V gene lost 5 bases and the J gene lost 7 bases, with 24 bases spanning the gap. The CDR3 DNA is TGTGCCAGCAGTCCTGCTTTGAGACTAGGGCCCACAAATGAGCAGTTCTTC. Translation: CASSPALRLGPTNEQFF.

A few counts support this clone. The chain links TRBV7-3 to TRBJ1-1; 7 nucleotides match TRBD1. Losses at the gene ends were 6 bases for V and 6 bases for J; bases not matched to a gene: 10. Germline lookup yields CDR1 SGHTA and CDR2 FQGTGA. The CDR3 sequence is 14 residues long. DNA for the CDR3: TGTGCCAGCAGAGAGACAGGGATTAACGCTGAAGCTTTCTTT. Protein: CASRETGINAEAFF. Using reference TRBV7-3 and TRBJ1-1 for the parts outside the CDR3, the full variable domain is GAGVSQTPSNKVTEKGKYVELRCDPISGHTALYWYRQSLGQGPEFLIYFQGTGAADDSGLPNDRFFAVRPEGSVSTLKIQRTERGDSAVYLCASRETGINAEAFFGQGTRLTVV.

The rearrangement links TRBV30 to TRBJ1-4; D possibly corresponds to TRBD1 (5 bases). The germline V gene has CDR1 GTSNPN and CDR2 SVGIG (reference sequence). The CDR3 covers 14 residues. Trimming left V 2 bases short and J 6 bases short, with 13 bases between. The CDR3 DNA follows: TGTGCCTGGAGTTCTAGACAAGGGGATGAAAAACTGTTTTTT. Its protein is CAWSSRQGDEKLFF.

This clone appeared once. The rearrangement uses TRBV6-5 and TRBJ2-7; no firm D call. The CDR3 length is 13 residues. In germline, CDR1 is MNHEY, CDR2 SVGAGI. Trimming took 5 bases from V and 4 from J, leaving 12 bases between them. CDR3: CASSPPRGYEQYF. The CDR3 DNA sequence: TGTGCCAGCAGTCCTCCCCGCGGATACGAGCAGTACTTC.

The rearrangement uses TRBV9 and TRBJ2-3, with 9 bases identical to TRBD2. V trimming: 4 bases; J trimming: 1 base; junction bases outside the gene matches: 7. Germline loops: CDR1 SGDLS, CDR2 YYNGEE. The CDR3 totals 16 residues. Here the CDR3 reads CASSTGAGGRTDTQYF. In nucleotides, the CDR3 is TGTGCCAGCAGCACCGGAGCGGGGGGACGCACAGATACGCAGTATTTT.

With respect to this clone: One junction end does not reproduce the germline sequence, and a read error may be involved. This sequence joins TRBV29-1 and TRBJ2-3; tentatively, D is TRBD1 (6 bases). Germline CDR1 and CDR2: SQVTM and ANQGSEA. CDR3 length: 11 amino acids. The CDR3 is CSVEEQGTQYF. CDR3 coding DNA: TGCAGCGTCGAAGAACAGGGAACGCAGTATTTT.

As for this clone: Other DNA sequences of this sample code for an identical CDR3. This chain joins TRBV12-3 or TRBV12-4 and TRBJ1-1, with 7 nucleotides matching TRBD1. V lost 6 bases, J lost 0 bases, and 1 base stayed unmatched. The CDR3 is 13 residues long. The CDR3 spells CASSGTVNTEAFF. The CDR3 DNA follows: TGTGCCAGCAGCGGGACAGTGAACACTGAAGCTTTCTTT.

This clone has just one count. The rearrangement uses TRBV19 and TRBJ1-6; D possibly corresponds to TRBD1 (6 bases). V gave up 5 bases and J gave up 4 bases, with 6 bases separating them. This CDR3 has 13 amino acids. Looked up from germline, CDR1 is LNHDA and CDR2 is SQIVND (reference sequence). The CDR3 nucleotides read TGTGCCAGTAGTCAGGGGTATAATTCACCCCTCCACTTT. Its protein is CASSQGYNSPLHF. Combining the CDR3 with reference TRBV19 and TRBJ1-6 gives the whole variable domain DGGITQSPKYLFRKEGQNVTLSCEQNLNHDAMYWYRQDPGQGLRLIYYSQIVNDFQKGDIAEGYSVSREKKESFPLTVTSAQKNPTAFYLCASSQGYNSPLHFGNGTRLTVT.

The rearrangement uses TRBV19 and TRBJ2-3; D is perhaps TRBD1 (7 bases). CDR3 size: 14 residues. The ends were cut back, 6 bases at V and 10 bases at J, with 20 bases in the middle. Per the germline V gene, CDR1 is LNHDA and CDR2 is SQIVND (reference sequence). CDR3 sequence reads: CASRRDRQQRAQYF. CDR3 DNA sequence: TGTGCCAGTAGACGGGACAGACAACAGCGGGCGCAGTATTTT. Complete variable domain (other parts from reference TRBV19 and TRBJ2-3): DGGITQSPKYLFRKEGQNVTLSCEQNLNHDAMYWYRQDPGQGLRLIYYSQIVNDFQKGDIAEGYSVSREKKESFPLTVTSAQKNPTAFYLCASRRDRQQRAQYFGPGTRLTVL.

The V and J genes are TRBV3-1 (or the pseudogene TRBV3-2) and TRBJ2-3; no clear D gene. The CDR3 spans 16 residues. Germline V gene data show CDR1 as LGHDT and CDR2 as YNNKEL (reference sequence). Trimming stripped 2 bases from V and 0 bases from J, with 12 bases between. DNA of the CDR3: TGTGCCAGCAGCCAATATCGACTGACTAGCACAGATACGCAGTATTTT. The encoded protein is CASSQYRLTSTDTQYF.

The V and J genes are TRBV5-1 and TRBJ1-1; TRBD1 aligns across 9 bases. In germline, CDR1 is SGHRS, CDR2 YFSETQ. The CDR3 is 17 residues long. V lost 0 bases, J lost 4 bases, and 10 bases stayed unmatched. DNA for the CDR3: TGCGCCAGCAGCTTGGTCCCTTCAAGACAGGGGGGCACTGAAGCTTTCTTT. It is translated as CASSLVPSRQGGTEAFF.

The chain links TRBV10-2 to TRBJ2-3; D possibly corresponds to TRBD1 (6 bases). CDR1 WSHSY and CDR2 SAAADI come from the germline V gene. CDR3 size: 12 residues. V lost 9 bases and J 6 bases, leaving 13 bases between the germline ends. CDR3 loop: CASLTGLDTQYF. The DNA of the CDR3 is TGCGCCAGTCTTACAGGGCTGGATACGCAGTATTTT.

The J gene is TRBJ1-2, the V gene TRBV5-1, with a possible D match to TRBD1 (6 bases). CDR1 is SGHRS and CDR2 is YFSETQ in the germline V gene. Trimming left V 1 base short and J 2 bases short, with 15 bases between. This CDR3 spans 16 amino acids. The CDR3 reads CASSLRAGASNYGYTF. The CDR3 DNA sequence: TGCGCCAGCAGCTTGAGGGCGGGGGCGAGCAACTATGGCTACACCTTC. The full variable domain, with the rest looked up from reference TRBV5-1 and TRBJ1-2, is KAGVTQTPRYLIKTRGQQVTLSCSPISGHRSVSWYQQTPGQGLQFLFEYFSETQRNKGNFPGRFSGRQFSNSRSEMNVSTLELGDSALYLCASSLRAGASNYGYTFGSGTRLTVV.

This chain connects TRBV7-2 to TRBJ2-1; 13 bases line up with TRBD2. CDR1 and CDR2 (germline): SGHTA, FQGNSA. This CDR3 contains 17 residues. With V trimmed by 6 bases and J by 1 base, 6 bases remained unmatched. Here the CDR3 reads CASSPTSGGGSYNEQFF. CDR3 nucleotides: TGTGCCAGCAGTCCTACTAGCGGGGGGGGGTCCTACAATGAGCAGTTCTTC.

This clone was recorded only once. The rearrangement joins TRBV27 to TRBJ1-1, with D possibly matching TRBD1 (6 bases). Germline assignment: CDR1 MNHEY and CDR2 SMNVEV (reference sequence). V was pared by 6 bases and J by 4 bases, with 15 bases between. The CDR3 length is 14 residues. Here the CDR3 DNA reads TGTGCCAGCAGGCAGGGGCTCCAGATCACTGAAGCTTTCTTT. Translated, it gives CASRQGLQITEAFF.

The chain uses TRBV5-1 and TRBJ2-5; 9 bases match TRBD2. The CDR3 is made up of 16 amino acids. V dropped 4 bases and J dropped 2; count of bases not matched to a gene: 9. In germline, CDR1 is SGHRS, CDR2 YFSETQ. The CDR3 reads CASSLHPGLAQETQYF. The CDR3 DNA is TGCGCCAGCAGCCTACACCCGGGACTAGCACAAGAGACCCAGTACTTC.

J is TRBJ2-3 and V is TRBV7-8; D might be TRBD1 (5 bases). The CDR3 spans 14 residues. The V gene lost 5 bases and the J gene lost 2 bases, with 11 bases spanning the gap. Looked up from germline, CDR1 is SGHVS and CDR2 is FQNEAQ. CDR3: CASSPETATDTQYF. The DNA of the CDR3 is TGTGCCAGCAGCCCAGAGACAGCCACAGATACGCAGTATTTT. Filled out from reference TRBV7-8 and TRBJ2-3, the complete variable domain reads GAGVSQSPRYKVAKRGQDVALRCDPISGHVSLFWYQQALGQGPEFLTYFQNEAQLDKSGLPSDRFFAERPEGSVSTLKIQRTQQEDSAVYLCASSPETATDTQYFGPGTRLTVL.

The V gene is TRBV5-1, the J gene TRBJ2-7, with 9 bases identical to TRBD2. After removal of 2 bases from V and 0 bases from J, the junction contained 9 bases not matched to a gene. Germline-derived CDR1 and CDR2 are SGHRS and YFSETQ. The CDR3 contains 17 residues. This CDR3 is CASSLARGGGASYEQYF. The CDR3 nucleotides read TGCGCCAGCAGCTTAGCCCGGGGCGGGGGGGCCTCCTACGAGCAGTACTTC.

The chain has TRBV19 and TRBJ1-2, with TRBD1 as a possible D gene (5 bases). Germline CDR1 is LNHDA and CDR2 is SQIVND (reference sequence). This CDR3 comprises 13 residues. The V end lost 4 bases, the J end lost 2 bases, and 8 bases lay between the germline ends. The CDR3 spells CASSRDRNYGYTF. As DNA, the CDR3 is TGTGCCAGTAGTAGAGACAGAAACTATGGCTACACCTTC.

This chain connects TRBV4-1 to TRBJ2-7; D might be TRBD1 (6 bases). Trimming removed 0 bases at V and 4 bases at J, with 13 bases between. CDR1 and CDR2 from the germline V gene are MGHRA and YSYEKL. This CDR3 has 15 amino acids. CDR3 protein: CASSQEVRTEYEQYF. CDR3 DNA sequence: TGCGCCAGCAGCCAAGAGGTCCGGACAGAATACGAGCAGTACTTC.

This clone was observed once. The genes are TRBV27 and TRBJ1-3; 9 bases agree with TRBD1. The CDR3 extends over 16 amino acids. V lost 3 bases, J lost 0 bases, and 3 bases stayed unmatched. Germline V gene data show CDR1 as MNHEY and CDR2 as SMNVEV (reference sequence). The CDR3 DNA follows: TGTGCCAGCAGTTTCCGGGACAGGGCCTCTGGAAACACCATATATTTT. This codes for CASSFRDRASGNTIYF.